A selection of T cell receptor beta chains follows, all from one sample in a study of cytomegalovirus exposure and HLA in healthy donors. The data were produced by immunoSEQ multiplex PCR, yet TCRdb's version contains in-frame clones alone and is incomplete. In the table there are 150,000 to 200,000 clones, 80% of which are singletons. Specimen: PBMCs. The receptors here all came from a woman aged 40-49 years in good health and CMV-seronegative. Both conserved end residues are part of each CDR3. D genes are given only for firm matches. Clone sizes are given selectively: once, few, many, or a class where the clone is expanded.

v_gene	d_gene	j_gene	abundance	CDR3aa	CDR3nt
TRBV6-1	TRBD2	TRBJ2-5	-	CASSEAHGGEETQYF	TGTGCCAGCAGTGAAGCGCACGGGGGGGAAGAGACCCAGTACTTC
TRBV27	TRBD1	TRBJ1-6	once	CASSPTGIGNSPLHF	TGTGCCAGCAGTCCGACAGGGATCGGGAATTCACCCCTCCACTTT
TRBV4-1	TRBD1	TRBJ2-7	-	CASSRGTGGDEQYF	TGCGCCAGCAGCCGCGGGACAGGTGGCGACGAGCAGTACTTC
TRBV7-9	TRBD2	TRBJ2-6	few	CASSSIRTSGSGANGLTF	TGTGCCAGCAGCTCCATACGGACTAGCGGCTCTGGGGCCAACGGCCTGACTTTC
TRBV18	-	TRBJ1-2	-	CASSPGPAYGYTF	TGTGCCAGCTCACCAGGGCCAGCCTATGGCTACACCTTC
TRBV7-9	TRBD1	TRBJ2-1	-	CASAPGQVFLGEQFF	TGTGCCAGCGCGCCGGGACAGGTTTTTTTGGGTGAGCAGTTCTTC
TRBV28	-	TRBJ1-2	-	CASRSYLEGRAYGYTF	TGTGCCAGCAGATCCTACTTGGAGGGACGGGCCTATGGCTACACCTTC
TRBV27	TRBD1	TRBJ2-6	-	CASTLRQGPSGANVLTF	TGTGCCAGCACCCTCAGACAGGGCCCCTCTGGGGCCAACGTCCTGACTTTC
TRBV5-6	-	TRBJ1-2	-	CASSSALGSDYYGYTF	TGTGCCAGCAGTTCGGCCCTGGGTTCCGACTACTATGGCTACACCTTC
TRBV6-5	TRBD1	TRBJ2-7	once	CASSSGGDYEQYF	TGTGCCAGCAGTTCAGGGGGCGACTACGAGCAGTACTTC
TRBV30	-	TRBJ2-7	once	CAWSGEFYEQYF	TGTGCCTGGAGTGGGGAGTTCTACGAGCAGTACTTC
TRBV5-6	TRBD1	TRBJ2-7	-	CASSIRDRGPSYEQYF	TGTGCCAGCAGCATCCGGGACAGGGGGCCCTCCTACGAGCAGTACTTC
TRBV7-2	-	TRBJ2-5	-	CASSGALTAQYF	TGTGCCAGCAGCGGGGCCCTTACCGCCCAGTACTTC
TRBV30	TRBD2	TRBJ2-1	-	CACSLAGGSYNEQFF	TGTGCCTGCAGTTTAGCGGGGGGGTCCTACAATGAGCAGTTCTTC
TRBV4-3	TRBD2	TRBJ2-7	-	CASSQVSRETSGVRNEQYF	TGCGCCAGCAGCCAAGTGTCGCGGGAGACTAGCGGGGTAAGGAACGAGCAGTACTTC
TRBV5-6	-	TRBJ1-5	-	CASSLGAENQPQHF	TGTGCCAGCAGCTTGGGGGCCGAAAATCAGCCCCAGCATTTT
TRBV6-1	-	TRBJ1-1	few	CASSEAGGGRGAFF	TGTGCCAGCAGTGAAGCAGGGGGGGGTAGGGGTGCTTTCTTT
TRBV5-1	-	TRBJ2-7	-	CASSFRTAKTYEQYF	TGCGCCAGCAGCTTTAGGACAGCCAAAACCTACGAGCAGTACTTC
TRBV19	-	TRBJ2-1	-	CASSLVRNEQFF	TGTGCCAGTAGTCTAGTTCGGAATGAGCAGTTCTTC
TRBV28	TRBD2	TRBJ2-7	-	CASSFLSGGAYEQYF	TGTGCCAGCAGTTTTCTCAGCGGGGGGGCCTACGAGCAGTACTTC
TRBV15	TRBD2	TRBJ2-7	few	CATSRDGRGGDEQYF	TGTGCCACCAGCAGAGATGGAAGGGGAGGGGACGAGCAGTACTTC
TRBV7-3	-	TRBJ2-5	-	CASSLVGGIQETQYF	TGTGCCAGCAGCTTAGTAGGCGGGATTCAAGAGACCCAGTACTTC
TRBV11-2	-	TRBJ2-1	-	CASSQGLTNEQFF	TGTGCCAGCAGCCAAGGACTAACGAATGAGCAGTTCTTC
TRBV9	TRBD1	TRBJ1-1	-	CASSMSPDRPLNTEAFF	TGTGCCAGCAGCATGTCACCGGACAGGCCTTTGAACACTGAAGCTTTCTTT
TRBV6-1	TRBD2	TRBJ2-7	-	CASSDGGLAGTYEQYF	TGTGCCAGCAGTGATGGGGGACTAGCGGGTACCTACGAGCAGTACTTC
TRBV19	-	TRBJ2-1	-	CASSPGFNEQFF	TGTGCCAGTAGCCCGGGATTCAATGAGCAGTTCTTC
TRBV27	-	TRBJ2-3	-	CASSFSPPFYTDTQYF	TGTGCCAGCAGTTTTTCCCCCCCCTTTTACACAGATACGCAGTATTTT
TRBV28	TRBD1	TRBJ2-7	-	CATLPGQVGRQYF	TGTGCCACCCTCCCGGGACAGGTTGGAAGGCAGTACTTC
TRBV5-4	-	TRBJ1-2	few	CASSLAREAYGYTF	TGTGCCAGCAGCTTGGCTCGTGAAGCCTATGGCTACACCTTC
TRBV19	-	TRBJ1-2	once	CASSIDGGVGYTF	TGTGCCAGTAGTATAGATGGAGGGGTTGGCTACACCTTC
TRBV6-1	-	TRBJ2-7	-	CASSEQGPEQYF	TGTGCCAGCAGTGAACAGGGTCCCGAGCAGTACTTC
TRBV5-1	TRBD1	TRBJ1-1	-	CASRYDRGQDTEAFF	TGCGCCAGCAGATATGACAGGGGGCAAGACACTGAAGCTTTCTTT
TRBV5-8	-	TRBJ2-6	-	CASSLATGKAGANVLTF	TGTGCCAGCAGCTTGGCGACAGGAAAGGCTGGGGCCAACGTCCTGACTTTC